Listed below are T cell receptor beta chains from one sample, sequenced in a study of blood T cells in healthy people across ages. MiXCR was run by TCRdb on the 5' RACE reads, yielding one entry per CDR3 protein. Of around 780,000 distinct CDR3 sequences listed, roughly 25% are singletons. This same sample was also taken into another study, of T cells of mothers and their children.

Input material: blood. Receptor source: a boy aged 10-17 years in good health. Each CDR3 is given with its conserved first and last residue. Each record gives: D gene, V gene, J gene, clone size, CDR3 DNA, CDR3 protein. A D gene is named only where the DNA matches it firmly. Expanded clones are given a class, and other clones once, few, many or no size at all.

NA	TRBV29-1	TRBJ1-1	few	TGCAGCGTTGAATCGGGGCGGGACACTGAAGCTTTCTTT	CSVESGRDTEAFF
TRBD1	TRBV12-5	TRBJ2-7	few	TGTGCTAGTGGTTTCCCGGGGACAGGGACCTACGAGCAGTACTTC	CASGFPGTGTYEQYF
TRBD1	TRBV6-1	TRBJ2-2	few	TGTGCCAGCAGTGCCCCGGACAGGGAAACCGGGGAGCTGTTTTTT	CASSAPDRETGELFF
NA	TRBV13	TRBJ2-2	few	TGTGCCAGCAGCTTCGGGACTTGGAACACCGGGGAGCTGTTTTTT	CASSFGTWNTGELFF
NA	TRBV6-5	TRBJ1-2	NA	TGTGCCAGCAGTTACGTGGGACGATCCAACTATGGCTACACCTTC	CASSYVGRSNYGYTF
NA	TRBV12-3/TRBV12-4	TRBJ2-4	many	TGTGCCAGCACCCTTGGGGCCAAAAACATTCAGTACTTC	CASTLGAKNIQYF
NA	TRBV2	TRBJ2-1	NA	TGTGCCAGCAGCGTGACCGATTCTAGCTCCTACAATGAGCAGTTCTTC	CASSVTDSSSYNEQFF
TRBD1	TRBV5-5	TRBJ2-7	many	TGTGCCAGCAGAAATGGACAGGGGATCTACGAGCAGTACTTC	CASRNGQGIYEQYF
TRBD1	TRBV10-1	TRBJ1-6	NA	TGCGCCAGCCGACAGGGAACTAATTCACCCCTCCACTTT	CASRQGTNSPLHF
TRBD2	TRBV9	TRBJ2-5	many	TGTGCCAGCAGCGGGACTAGCGGAGAAGAGACCCAGTACTTC	CASSGTSGEETQYF
TRBD1	TRBV9	TRBJ2-5	NA	TGTGCCAGCAGCGTAGTCGCCCAGGTGGGACAGAAAGGGACCCAGTACTTC	CASSVVAQVGQKGTQYF
NA	TRBV5-1	TRBJ2-7	few	TGCGCCAGCAGCACCGGACGGAGCTACGAGCAGTACTTC	CASSTGRSYEQYF
NA	TRBV20-1	TRBJ2-4	few	TGCAGTGCAATGGTGATTGGAGCCAAAAACATTCAGTACTTC	CSAMVIGAKNIQYF
NA	TRBV10-3	TRBJ2-7	NA	TGTGCCATTAGCCTTCAGGGTTACGAGCAGTACTTC	CAISLQGYEQYF
NA	TRBV4-1	TRBJ1-5	NA	TGCGCCAGCAGCCATGAAGGGGGAAATCAGCCCCAGCATTTT	CASSHEGGNQPQHF
NA	TRBV12-3/TRBV12-4	TRBJ2-4	NA	TGTGCCAGCAAGGTTCGGACAGTCGTTGCGGAGAAAAACATTCAGGACATTCAGTACTTC	CASKVRTVVAEKNIQDIQYF
NA	TRBV6-6	TRBJ2-5	NA	TGTGCCAGCAGTTACGGAGGACACAAGTACTTC	CASSYGGHKYF
NA	TRBV7-7	TRBJ1-3	few	TGTGCTAGCAGCTCCAACCCAGGATCTGGAAACACCATATATTTT	CASSSNPGSGNTIYF
NA	TRBV6-1	TRBJ1-1	NA	TGTGCCAGTGGGTACAGGGCCACTGAAGCTTTCTTT	CASGYRATEAFF
NA	TRBV6-6	TRBJ2-4	few	TGTGTCTCCCAGGGCACGGGCAAAAACATTCAGTACTTC	CVSQGTGKNIQYF
TRBD1	TRBV5-1	TRBJ2-2	NA	TGCGCCAGCAGCACACAGGGGACCGGGGAGCTGTTTTTT	CASSTQGTGELFF
NA	TRBV5-5	TRBJ2-1	NA	TGTGCCAGCAGCTTTAGGCTAGCAGCCCTATCCGAGCAGTTCTTC	CASSFRLAALSEQFF
TRBD2	TRBV4-1	TRBJ2-7	NA	TGCGCCAGCAGCCTGGGGGAGGGAATTTTGAGCGAGCAGTACTTC	CASSLGEGILSEQYF
NA	TRBV7-9	TRBJ1-6	few	TGTGCCAGCAGCCCCGGCCGTGATTCACCCCTCCACTTT	CASSPGRDSPLHF
NA	TRBV5-1	TRBJ2-7	NA	TGCGCCAGCAATACGATGGGTCGAGTGAACCTTTCCTACGAGCAGTACTTC	CASNTMGRVNLSYEQYF
TRBD1	TRBV13	TRBJ1-1	NA	TGTGCCAGCAGCTTCGCCGGGACAGGCCCAATGAACACTGAAGCTTTCTTT	CASSFAGTGPMNTEAFF
NA	TRBV10-3	TRBJ2-5	few	TGTGCCATCAGTCCCTCTGGAGGGGGCGAGGAGACCCAGTACTTC	CAISPSGGGEETQYF
TRBD1	TRBV12-3/TRBV12-4	TRBJ2-3	many	TGTGCCAGCAGTTTAGGGGGACAGGGAGATACGCAGTATTTT	CASSLGGQGDTQYF
TRBD1	TRBV7-9	TRBJ1-5	NA	TGTGCCAGCAGCTTGGGGGGACAGGATCAGCCCCAGCATTTT	CASSLGGQDQPQHF
NA	TRBV7-6	TRBJ2-1	NA	TGTGCCAGCAGCTTAGCAAAATACGACAGCTCCTACAATGAGCAGTTCTTC	CASSLAKYDSSYNEQFF
NA	TRBV15	TRBJ1-6	few	TGTGCCACCAGCAGAGATCGGATGGACAGAGATTCACCCCTCCACTTT	CATSRDRMDRDSPLHF
NA	TRBV5-1	TRBJ2-1	NA	TGCGCCAGCAGCTTGGAATCGCCTAACAATGAGCAGTTCTTC	CASSLESPNNEQFF
TRBD1	TRBV6-6	TRBJ2-7	NA	TGTGCCAGCAGGGCTGGACAGGGCTACGAGCAGTACTTC	CASRAGQGYEQYF
TRBD2	TRBV20-1	TRBJ2-4	few	TGCAGTGCTAGGAGTCGTCAAGCGTCGGCGGGAGCTAAAAACATTCAGTACTTC	CSARSRQASAGAKNIQYF
TRBD2	TRBV5-1	TRBJ2-2	few	TGCGCCAGCAGCGTGACTAGCGGGGTTGGCGGGGAGCTGTTTTTT	CASSVTSGVGGELFF
NA	TRBV7-9	TRBJ2-5	NA	TGTGCCAGCAGCCCTAGCTGGACCCAGTACTTC	CASSPSWTQYF
NA	TRBV10-1	TRBJ2-7	NA	TGCGCCAGCAGTGAGAACCAGGGCGACGAGCAGTACTTC	CASSENQGDEQYF
NA	TRBV7-3	TRBJ2-1	NA	TGTGCCAGCAGCCCTGGGCTGGGGGCCAACTACAATGAGCAGTTCTTC	CASSPGLGANYNEQFF
NA	TRBV7-9	TRBJ2-5	NA	TGTGCCAGCAGCTTGGGGGCTAGTCTTCCGTACTTC	CASSLGASLPYF
NA	TRBV20-1	TRBJ2-5	NA	TGCAGTGCTAGAGATCGGAGGCGCCAAGAGACCCAGTACTTC	CSARDRRRQETQYF